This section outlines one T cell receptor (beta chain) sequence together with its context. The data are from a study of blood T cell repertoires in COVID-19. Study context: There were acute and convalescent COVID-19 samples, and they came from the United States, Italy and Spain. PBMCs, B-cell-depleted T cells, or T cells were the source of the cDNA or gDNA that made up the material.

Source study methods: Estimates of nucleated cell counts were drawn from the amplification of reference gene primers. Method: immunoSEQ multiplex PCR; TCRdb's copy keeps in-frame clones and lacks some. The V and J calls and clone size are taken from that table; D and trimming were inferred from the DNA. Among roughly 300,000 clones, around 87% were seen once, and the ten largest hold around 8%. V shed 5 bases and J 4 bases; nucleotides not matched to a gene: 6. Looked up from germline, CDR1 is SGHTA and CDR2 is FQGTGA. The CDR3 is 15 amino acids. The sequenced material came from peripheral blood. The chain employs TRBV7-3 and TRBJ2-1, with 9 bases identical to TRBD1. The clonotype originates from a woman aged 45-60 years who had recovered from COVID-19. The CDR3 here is CASSDGTGLYNEQFF. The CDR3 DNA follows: TGTGCCAGCAGCGACGGGACAGGGTTGTACAATGAGCAGTTCTTC. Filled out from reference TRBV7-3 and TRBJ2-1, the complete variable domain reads GAGVSQTPSNKVTEKGKYVELRCDPISGHTALYWYRQSLGQGPEFLIYFQGTGAADDSGLPNDRFFAVRPEGSVSTLKIQRTERGDSAVYLCASSDGTGLYNEQFFGPGTRLTVL.